Reported below is one T cell receptor (beta chain). A deep-level run was used for the assay. Each replicate PCR on the sorted subsets used 150 to 200 ng DNA (approximately 33,000 T cell genomes). TCRdb's table, derived via immunoSEQ multiplex PCR, lists solely in-frame clones and lacks some. The table includes 2 million to 2.5 million clones, 85% to 95% detected once. The sample belongs to a study of shared clonotypes between healthy human individuals. Across the whole study: Each donor had three CD4 naive, three CD4 memory, two CD8 naive and one CD8 memory plate.

With 2 bases removed from V and 4 bases from J, the gap between germline ends came to 17 bases. Germline CDR1 reads MDHEN; CDR2 reads SYDVKM. The CDR3 covers 16 residues. The study separated CD4+ cells into CD45RA+ naive and CD45RA-negative memory subsets. The chain carries TRBV28 and TRBJ1-2; possible D gene TRBD1, 5 bases. The sequenced material came from naive CD4+ T cells from PBMCs. The subset denotes: CD45RA+ positively selected. The receptor comes from a man aged 18 to 29 in good health. Some clones in this sample may be carry-over from other donors' samples. For the CDR3, the DNA is TGTGCCAGCAGTTTAAGCGGTGTTGTGGGGGGCTATGGCTACACCTTC. Translated, it gives CASSLSGVVGGYGYTF.